The clone carrying this TCR beta chain has ten or more counts. The sample is drawn from a study of molecular identifiers for immune sequencing clone quantification. TCRdb re-called the PCR reads with MiXCR, one entry per CDR3 protein. The table records around 480,000 distinct CDR3 sequences, 25% of them present only once. The CDR3 runs 11 residues. The germline CDR1 and CDR2 sequences are SGHRS and YFSETQ. V dropped 2 bases and J dropped 9 bases, with 6 bases sitting between them. Sorting isolated naive CD8 T cells as CD8+CD4-CCR7+CD45RA+ events. Source material: naive CD8+ T cells from blood, with Jurkat cell RNA spiked in. Stated subset: FACS-sorted CD8+CD4-CCR7+CD45RA+ naive T cells. The sequence derives from a human donor in good health. Some libraries in this study had Jurkat cell RNA spiked in. This chain links TRBV5-1 with TRBJ1-5; the D is unclear. DNA of the CDR3: TGCGCCAGCAGCTTCGGTAGGCCCCAGCATTTT. It translates to CASSFGRPQHF.